Listed below are T cell receptor beta chains from one sample, sequenced in a study of shared T cell receptors in the human thymus. TCRdb keeps only in-frame clones here, not all; method: immunoSEQ multiplex PCR. The table includes roughly 700,000 clones, 88% detected once. The sample was also linked to a second study, of human thymus T cells.

Material for sequencing was thymocytes. These receptors all come from a boy under two years old with a congenital heart defect. CDR3s include the opening cysteine and the closing phenylalanine or tryptophan. Fields, in order: CDR3 length, V gene, D gene, clone size, J gene, CDR3 DNA, CDR3 protein. The D gene is left open where the match is weak. Size is stated for part of the rows, as once, few or many counts, or as a class when the clone is expanded.

15	TRBV11-3	NA	NA	TRBJ2-1	TGTGCCAGCACCTTGGGGGGAAGGGGTTACAATGAGCAGTTCTTC	CASTLGGRGYNEQFF
15	TRBV9	TRBD2	NA	TRBJ2-7	TGTGCCAGCAGCGTAGCCCCTAGCGGGGACTACGAGCAGTACTTC	CASSVAPSGDYEQYF
15	TRBV7-3	NA	NA	TRBJ2-7	TGTGCCAGCAGCTTAATTGGGAGATGCACCTACGAGCAGTACTTC	CASSLIGRCTYEQYF
17	TRBV4-2	TRBD2	NA	TRBJ2-2	TGTGCCAGCAGCCAAGTGCGACTAGCGGGATTTCGGGAGGAGCTGTTTTTT	CASSQVRLAGFREELFF
16	TRBV5-5	NA	NA	TRBJ1-4	TGTGCCAGCAGCCCGGGGACTCTTTCAACTAATGAAAAACTGTTTTTT	CASSPGTLSTNEKLFF
13	TRBV28	NA	NA	TRBJ2-7	TGTGCCAGCAGTGCCTTAGTATCCTACGAGCAGTACTTC	CASSALVSYEQYF
17	TRBV13	TRBD2	NA	TRBJ2-7	TGTGCCAGCAGCTTTGGGAGTAGCGGGAGCCCCAGGTACGAGCAGTACTTC	CASSFGSSGSPRYEQYF
16	TRBV7-2	NA	NA	TRBJ2-2	TGTGCCAGCAGCCACCCGGGACACCTTAACACCGGGGAGCTGTTTTTT	CASSHPGHLNTGELFF
16	TRBV10-3	NA	NA	TRBJ2-7	TGTGCCATCACTGGTCACACAGGGAGCCCCTCCTACGAGCAGTACTTC	CAITGHTGSPSYEQYF
14	TRBV6-5	NA	few	TRBJ1-6	TGTGCCAGCAGTTATGTAGAGTTGAGGTCACCCCTCCACTTT	CASSYVELRSPLHF
17	TRBV6-8	TRBD1	NA	TRBJ1-5	TGTGCCAGCACGGGACAGCCCTTTACTCACGGCAATCAGCCCCAGCATTTT	CASTGQPFTHGNQPQHF
17	TRBV10-1	TRBD2	NA	TRBJ2-6	TGCGCCCCCTCGGGGACTAGCGGCCTCTCTGGGGCCAACGTCCTGACTTTC	CAPSGTSGLSGANVLTF
17	TRBV7-6	NA	NA	TRBJ2-3	TGTGCCAGCAGCTTCCAACTAGCAAATACTAGCACAGATACGCAGTATTTT	CASSFQLANTSTDTQYF
16	TRBV28	TRBD1	NA	TRBJ1-1	TGTGCCAGCAGTCCCAACCGCCGACAGGGGGCAGCGGAAGCTTTCTTT	CASSPNRRQGAAEAFF
14	TRBV30	NA	few	TRBJ1-4	TGTGCCTGGGAAAAAGCGGCAACTAATGAAAAACTGTTTTTT	CAWEKAATNEKLFF
14	TRBV5-8	TRBD1	NA	TRBJ1-5	TGTGCCAGCAGCTCCGACAGGGACAATCAGCCCCAGCATTTT	CASSSDRDNQPQHF
20	TRBV5-1	NA	NA	TRBJ2-7	TGCGCCAGCAGCTTAGGGTCCCGGAGTCACCTAGCCCCCAACTCCTACGAGCAGTACTTC	CASSLGSRSHLAPNSYEQYF
22	TRBV4-1	TRBD2	few	TRBJ2-4	TGCGCCAGCAGCCAAGGGTCCTGGGCTAGCGGGAGCCGGCGGGCGGCCAAAAACATTCAGTACTTC	CASSQGSWASGSRRAAKNIQYF
16	TRBV4-3	TRBD1	NA	TRBJ2-7	TGCGCCAGCAGCCAAGATAGACAGGGGGCTGGTTGGGAGCAGTACTTC	CASSQDRQGAGWEQYF
14	TRBV19	NA	NA	TRBJ1-5	TGTGCCAGTAGTGCCCCAGGCCCGAATCAGCCCCAGCATTTT	CASSAPGPNQPQHF
14	TRBV14	NA	NA	TRBJ2-5	TGTGCCAGCAGCCCGAGGCCCCTCCGAGAGACCCAGTACTTC	CASSPRPLRETQYF
12	TRBV14	NA	NA	TRBJ2-1	TGTGCCAGCAGCCGAGCCGGACAGCCTCCGATCTTC	CASSRAGQPPIF
16	TRBV4-1	TRBD1	NA	TRBJ2-7	TGCGCCAGCAGCCCTTACCAGGCAGGGGGCCCCTACGAGCAGTACTTC	CASSPYQAGGPYEQYF
16	TRBV4-1	NA	once	TRBJ2-1	TGCGCCAGCAGCCAAGAGGGGCCCTCTCCCTACAATGAGCAGTTCTTC	CASSQEGPSPYNEQFF
16	TRBV5-4	NA	NA	TRBJ2-1	TGTGCCAGCAGCACCCCCAGGCCTCGCTCCTACAATGAGCAGTTCTTC	CASSTPRPRSYNEQFF
12	TRBV27	NA	NA	TRBJ2-2	TGTGCCAGCAAGGGGTTTGTCGGGGAGCTGTTTTTT	CASKGFVGELFF
15	TRBV10-3	NA	NA	TRBJ1-3	TGTGCCATCAGGGTACAGGGCTGGTCTGGAAACACCATATATTTT	CAIRVQGWSGNTIYF
16	TRBV7-4	TRBD1	NA	TRBJ2-1	TGTGCCAGCAGCTCCGACACCGGGACAGCAGACAATGAGCAGTTCTTC	CASSSDTGTADNEQFF
13	TRBV27	TRBD1	NA	TRBJ2-7	TGTGCCAGCAGTCACGGGACAGGGGACGAGCAGTACTTC	CASSHGTGDEQYF
16	TRBV5-6	TRBD2	NA	TRBJ2-7	TGTGCCAGCAGCGTGGGACTAGCGGGAGTTTCCTACGAGCAGTACTTC	CASSVGLAGVSYEQYF
18	TRBV4-3	TRBD1	NA	TRBJ2-7	TGCGCCAGCAGCCCTCTGCCGTTCCCGGGACAGGGTACCTACGAGCAGTACTTC	CASSPLPFPGQGTYEQYF
15	TRBV5-1	NA	NA	TRBJ2-7	TGCGCCAGCAGCTTGGGACTCTACTCCTCCTACGAGCAGTACTTC	CASSLGLYSSYEQYF
15	TRBV25-1	NA	few	TRBJ2-7	TGTGCCAGCAGCGCTTCAACAGGGCCGAGCTACGAGCAGTACTTC	CASSASTGPSYEQYF
17	TRBV7-9	TRBD1	once	TRBJ1-2	TGTGCCAGCAGCTTAGTCTTAGGGGGGACAGGGAACTATGGCTACACCTTC	CASSLVLGGTGNYGYTF
14	TRBV5-1	TRBD2	once	TRBJ2-3	TGCGCCACCAGACAGCGGGAGAAGCCAGATACGCAGTATTTT	CATRQREKPDTQYF
18	TRBV4-2	TRBD2	once	TRBJ2-2	TGTGCCAGCAGCCAAGCGGAGACGGGAGGAGGGGACACCGGGGAGCTGTTTTTT	CASSQAETGGGDTGELFF
17	TRBV5-4	TRBD2	once	TRBJ2-1	TGTGCCAGCAGCTCGCGCAGGCGTGGCGGGAGAAGGTATGAGCAGTTCTTC	CASSSRRRGGRRYEQFF
15	TRBV7-9	NA	NA	TRBJ2-5	TGTGCCAGCAGCTTAGCGGTTCGAGGGTATGAGACCCAGTACTTC	CASSLAVRGYETQYF
19	TRBV5-1	TRBD1	NA	TRBJ2-1	TGCGCCAGCAGACAGGGGGAGAGGCTTGGCAGCGAGTACCACAATGAGCAGTTCTTC	CASRQGERLGSEYHNEQFF
19	TRBV4-3	NA	NA	TRBJ1-2	TGCGCCAGCAGCCAAGATTTGGTTCGGGGGGCAGGGAGTTACTATGGCTACACCTTC	CASSQDLVRGAGSYYGYTF
13	TRBV19	NA	NA	TRBJ1-2	TGTGCCAGTGGCGGTCCGGGGTCCTATGGCTACCCCTTC	CASGGPGSYGYPF
14	TRBV5-6	NA	NA	TRBJ2-7	TGTGCCAGCAGCTTGGGACACCAGTCCTACGAGCAGTACTTC	CASSLGHQSYEQYF
15	TRBV18	NA	NA	TRBJ2-3	TGTGCCAGCTCACCACCGGGGACTCTCCCGGATACGCAGTATTTT	CASSPPGTLPDTQYF
12	TRBV11-2	TRBD2	NA	TRBJ2-7	TGTGCCAGCAGGTCTACTAGCGCGGGGCAGTACTTC	CASRSTSAGQYF
14	TRBV18	NA	NA	TRBJ2-5	TGTGCCAGCTCCCAAGGGAGCCTCCAAGAGACCCAGTACTTC	CASSQGSLQETQYF
16	TRBV4-1	TRBD2	NA	TRBJ2-7	TGCGCCAGCAGCCAAGGCAAGACTAGCGGTCCCTACGAGCAGTACTTC	CASSQGKTSGPYEQYF
15	TRBV21-1	NA	NA	TRBJ1-2	TGTGCCAGCAGCAAGGTTGAACACCCCCCAAATGGCTACACCTTC	CASSKVEHPPNGYTF
13	TRBV19	TRBD1	NA	TRBJ1-2	TGTGCCAGTATCGCCCAGGGGGCATGGGGCTACACCTTC	CASIAQGAWGYTF
12	TRBV27	NA	once	TRBJ2-7	TGTGCCAGCCAAGGGGTTCCGGACGAGCAGTACTTC	CASQGVPDEQYF
16	TRBV7-8	NA	once	TRBJ2-7	TGTGCCAGCAGCTTAGCTGGCCTTGTGGGGAGGAGAACGCGGTACTTC	CASSLAGLVGRRTRYF
12	TRBV6-5	TRBD1	NA	TRBJ1-2	TGTGCCAGCACCTCGGGAGGGGGCGGCTACACCTTC	CASTSGGGGYTF
12	TRBV5-1	NA	NA	TRBJ2-7	TGCGCCAGCAGCCTTAGCGGCTACGAGCAGTACTTC	CASSLSGYEQYF
15	TRBV5-1	NA	once	TRBJ2-1	TGCGCCAGCAGCTTGTGGGGCAGCGGGCTAGGTGAGCAGTTCTTC	CASSLWGSGLGEQFF